A single sample is the source of the 2 T cell receptor beta chains below, sequenced in a study of blood T cell repertoires in COVID-19. Some clones are missing from TCRdb's copy, which holds only in-frame ones; the method was immunoSEQ multiplex PCR. This table has under 350,000 clones, 85% to 90% appearing once. Sequences were obtained from peripheral blood. The receptors originated from a human donor in a cohort sampled during active COVID-19.

The chain links TRBV14 to TRBJ1-2; D is possibly TRBD1 (6 bases). Germline V gives CDR1 SGHDN, CDR2 FVKESK. The V gene lost 1 base and the J gene lost 6 bases, with 12 bases spanning the gap. The CDR3 is 14 amino acids. The CDR3 DNA reads TGTGCCAGCAGCCAAGCAGACAGGCTACATGGCTACACCTTC. Amino acids: CASSQADRLHGYTF. Complete variable domain (other parts from reference TRBV14 and TRBJ1-2): EAGVTQFPSHSVIEKGQTVTLRCDPISGHDNLYWYRRVMGKEIKFLLHFVKESKQDESGMPNNRFLAERTGGTYSTLKVQPAELEDSGVYFCASSQADRLHGYTFGSGTRLTVV.

The chain links TRBV5-4 to TRBJ1-4; D may be TRBD1 (5 bases). V was pared by 0 bases and J by 11 bases, with 5 bases between. Germline assignment: CDR1 SGHNT and CDR2 YYREEE (reference sequence). There are 11 residues in the CDR3. The CDR3 loop reads CASSLEGKLFF. CDR3 DNA sequence: TGTGCCAGCAGCTTGGAGGGGAAACTGTTTTTT.